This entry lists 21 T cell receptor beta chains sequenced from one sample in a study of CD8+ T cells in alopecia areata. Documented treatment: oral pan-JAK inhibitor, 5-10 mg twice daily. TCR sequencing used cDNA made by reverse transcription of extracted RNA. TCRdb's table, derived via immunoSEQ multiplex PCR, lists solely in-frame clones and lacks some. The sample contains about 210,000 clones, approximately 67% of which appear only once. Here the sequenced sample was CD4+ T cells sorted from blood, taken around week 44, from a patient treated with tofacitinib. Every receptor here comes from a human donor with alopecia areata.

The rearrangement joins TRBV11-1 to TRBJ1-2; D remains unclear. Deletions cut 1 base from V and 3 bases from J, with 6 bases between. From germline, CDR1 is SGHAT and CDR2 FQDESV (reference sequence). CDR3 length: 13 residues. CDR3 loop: CASSLGRDYGYTF. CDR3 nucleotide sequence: TGTGCCAGCAGCTTAGGCAGAGACTATGGCTACACCTTC.

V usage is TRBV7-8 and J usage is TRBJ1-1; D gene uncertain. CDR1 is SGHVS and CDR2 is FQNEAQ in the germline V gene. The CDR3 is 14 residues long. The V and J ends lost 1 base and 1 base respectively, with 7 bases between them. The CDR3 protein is CASSLVGGNTEAFF. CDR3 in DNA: TGTGCCAGCAGCTTAGTGGGAGGGAACACTGAAGCTTTCTTT.

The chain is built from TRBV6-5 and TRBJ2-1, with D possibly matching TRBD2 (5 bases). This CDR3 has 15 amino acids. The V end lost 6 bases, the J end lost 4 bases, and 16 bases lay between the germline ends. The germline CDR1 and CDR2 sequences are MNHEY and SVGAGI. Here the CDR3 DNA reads TGTGCCAGCAGCTCGAGCGGTACCATGTACAATGAGCAGTTCTTC. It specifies CASSSSGTMYNEQFF.

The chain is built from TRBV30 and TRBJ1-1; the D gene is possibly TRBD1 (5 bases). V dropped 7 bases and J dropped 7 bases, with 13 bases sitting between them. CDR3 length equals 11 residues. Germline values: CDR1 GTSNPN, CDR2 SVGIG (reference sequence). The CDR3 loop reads CASNRFGEAFF. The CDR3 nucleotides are TGTGCCTCAAACAGGTTTGGTGAAGCTTTCTTT.

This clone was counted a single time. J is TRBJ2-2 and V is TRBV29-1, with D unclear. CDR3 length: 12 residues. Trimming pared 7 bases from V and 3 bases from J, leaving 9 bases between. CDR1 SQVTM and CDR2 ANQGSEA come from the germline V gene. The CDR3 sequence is CSGERHTGELFF. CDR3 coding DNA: TGCAGCGGCGAACGGCACACCGGGGAGCTGTTTTTT.

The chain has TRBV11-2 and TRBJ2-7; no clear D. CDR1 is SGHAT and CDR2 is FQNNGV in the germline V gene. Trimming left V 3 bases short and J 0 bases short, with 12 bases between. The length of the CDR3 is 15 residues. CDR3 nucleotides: TGTGCCAGCAGCTTGGCAGGCCTGAGCTCCTACGAGCAGTACTTC. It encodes CASSLAGLSSYEQYF. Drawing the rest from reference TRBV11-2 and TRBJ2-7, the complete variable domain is EAGVAQSPRYKIIEKRQSVAFWCNPISGHATLYWYQQILGQGPKLLIQFQNNGVVDDSQLPKDRFSAERLKGVDSTLKIQPAKLEDSAVYLCASSLAGLSSYEQYFGPGTRLTVT.

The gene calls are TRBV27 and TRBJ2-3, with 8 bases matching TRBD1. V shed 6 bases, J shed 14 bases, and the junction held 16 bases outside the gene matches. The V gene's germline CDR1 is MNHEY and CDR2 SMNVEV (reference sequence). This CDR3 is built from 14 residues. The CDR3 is CASSPRETGALPYF. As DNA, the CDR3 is TGTGCCAGCAGCCCACGGGAGACAGGGGCCCTGCCGTATTTT.

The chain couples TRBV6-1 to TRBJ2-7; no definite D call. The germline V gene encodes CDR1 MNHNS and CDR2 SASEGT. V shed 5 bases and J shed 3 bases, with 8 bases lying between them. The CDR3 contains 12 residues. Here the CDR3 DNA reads TGTGCCAGCAGTTTCTCTCACTACGAGCAGTACTTC. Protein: CASSFSHYEQYF.

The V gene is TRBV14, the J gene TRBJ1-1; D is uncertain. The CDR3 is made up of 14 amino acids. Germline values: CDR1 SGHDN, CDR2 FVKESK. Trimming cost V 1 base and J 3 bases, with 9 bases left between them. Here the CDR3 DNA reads TGTGCCAGCAGCCAAGGAGGAGGGTACACTGAAGCTTTCTTT. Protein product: CASSQGGGYTEAFF.

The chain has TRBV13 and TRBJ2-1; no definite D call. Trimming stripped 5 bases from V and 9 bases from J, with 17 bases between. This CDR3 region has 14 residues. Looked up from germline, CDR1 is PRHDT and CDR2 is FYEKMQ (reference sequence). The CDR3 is CASSPLLKSVEQFF. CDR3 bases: TGTGCCAGCAGCCCGCTACTAAAGTCGGTTGAGCAGTTCTTC.

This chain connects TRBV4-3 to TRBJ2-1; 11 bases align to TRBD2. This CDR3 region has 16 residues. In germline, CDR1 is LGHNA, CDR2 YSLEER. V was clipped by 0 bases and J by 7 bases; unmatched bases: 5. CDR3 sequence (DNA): TGCGCCAGCAGCCAAGATCTAGCGGGGGGACGAAATGAGCAGTTCTTC. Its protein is CASSQDLAGGRNEQFF.

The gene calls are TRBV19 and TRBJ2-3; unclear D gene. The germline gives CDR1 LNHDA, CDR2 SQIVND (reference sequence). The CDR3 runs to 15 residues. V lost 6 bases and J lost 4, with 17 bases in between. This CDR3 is CASRVLGGGADTQYF. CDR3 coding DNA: TGTGCCAGTAGGGTCTTGGGCGGTGGGGCAGATACGCAGTATTTT.

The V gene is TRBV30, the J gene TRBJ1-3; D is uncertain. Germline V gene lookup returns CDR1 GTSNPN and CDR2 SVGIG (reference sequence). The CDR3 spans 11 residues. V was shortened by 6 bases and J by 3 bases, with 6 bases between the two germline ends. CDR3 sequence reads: CACRDGNTIYF. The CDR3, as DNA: TGTGCCTGCCGGGATGGAAACACCATATATTTT.

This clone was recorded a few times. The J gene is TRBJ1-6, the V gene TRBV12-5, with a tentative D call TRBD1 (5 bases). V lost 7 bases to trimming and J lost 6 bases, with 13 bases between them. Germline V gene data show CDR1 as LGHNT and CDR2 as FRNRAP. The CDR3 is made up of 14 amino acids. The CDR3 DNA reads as TGTGCTAGTGTCAGGGATGGGAGTAATTCACCCCTCCACTTT. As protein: CASVRDGSNSPLHF. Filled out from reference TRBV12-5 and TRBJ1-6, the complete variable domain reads DARVTQTPRHKVTEMGQEVTMRCQPILGHNTVFWYRQTMMQGLELLAYFRNRAPLDDSGMPKDRFSAEMPDATLATLKIQPSEPRDSAVYFCASVRDGSNSPLHFGNGTRLTVT.

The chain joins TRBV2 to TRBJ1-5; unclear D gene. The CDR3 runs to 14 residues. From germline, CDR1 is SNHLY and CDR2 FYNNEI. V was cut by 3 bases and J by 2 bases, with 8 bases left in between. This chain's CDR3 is CASSDSHRNQPQHF. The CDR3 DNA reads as TGTGCCAGCAGTGACTCCCATCGCAATCAGCCCCAGCATTTT.

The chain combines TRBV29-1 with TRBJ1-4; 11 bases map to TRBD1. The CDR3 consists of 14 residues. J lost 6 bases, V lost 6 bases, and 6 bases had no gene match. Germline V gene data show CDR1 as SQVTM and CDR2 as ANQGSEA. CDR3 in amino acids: CSVTPGQGDEKLFF. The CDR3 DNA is TGCAGCGTCACACCGGGACAGGGGGATGAAAAACTGTTTTTT.

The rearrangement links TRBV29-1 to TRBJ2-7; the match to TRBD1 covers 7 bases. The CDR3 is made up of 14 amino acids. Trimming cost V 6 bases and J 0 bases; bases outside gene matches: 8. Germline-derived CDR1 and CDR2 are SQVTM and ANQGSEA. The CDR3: CSVRGRDSSYEQYF. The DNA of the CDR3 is TGCAGCGTGAGGGGCCGGGACAGCTCCTACGAGCAGTACTTC.

CDR3 in amino acids: CASSYQTSGGTDTQYF. Here the CDR3 DNA reads TGCGCCAGCAGTTACCAGACTAGCGGGGGCACAGATACGCAGTATTTT. The genes are TRBV5-1 and TRBJ2-3; TRBD2 aligns across 11 bases. The CDR3 length is 16 residues. The germline V gene has CDR1 SGHRS and CDR2 YFSETQ. V lost 5 bases to trimming and J lost 1 base; unmatched junction nucleotides: 6.

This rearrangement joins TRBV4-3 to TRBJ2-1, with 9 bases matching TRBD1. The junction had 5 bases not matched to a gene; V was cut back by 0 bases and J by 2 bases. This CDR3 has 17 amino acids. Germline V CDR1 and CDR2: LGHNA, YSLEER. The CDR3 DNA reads TGCGCCAGCAGCCAAGATGGGACAGGGCTCACCTACAATGAGCAGTTCTTC. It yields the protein CASSQDGTGLTYNEQFF.

The CDR3 sequence is CSVGQGTYGYTF. As DNA, the CDR3 is TGCAGCGTGGGACAGGGTACCTATGGCTACACCTTC. This sequence joins TRBV29-1 and TRBJ1-2, with 9 bases aligning to TRBD1. The CDR3 extends over 12 amino acids. V lost 6 bases to trimming and J lost 4 bases; unmatched junction nucleotides: 3. Germline loops: CDR1 SQVTM, CDR2 ANQGSEA. Drawing the rest from reference TRBV29-1 and TRBJ1-2, the complete variable domain is SAVISQKPSRDICQRGTSLTIQCQVDSQVTMMFWYRQQPGQSLTLIATANQGSEATYESGFVIDKFPISRPNLTFSTLTVSNMSPEDSSIYLCSVGQGTYGYTFGSGTRLTVV.

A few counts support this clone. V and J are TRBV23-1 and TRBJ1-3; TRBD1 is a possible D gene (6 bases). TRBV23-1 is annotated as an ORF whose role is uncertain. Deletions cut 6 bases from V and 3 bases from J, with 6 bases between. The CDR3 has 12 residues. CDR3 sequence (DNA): TGCGCCAGCAGGGACAGTGGAAACACCATATATTTT. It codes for CASRDSGNTIYF.